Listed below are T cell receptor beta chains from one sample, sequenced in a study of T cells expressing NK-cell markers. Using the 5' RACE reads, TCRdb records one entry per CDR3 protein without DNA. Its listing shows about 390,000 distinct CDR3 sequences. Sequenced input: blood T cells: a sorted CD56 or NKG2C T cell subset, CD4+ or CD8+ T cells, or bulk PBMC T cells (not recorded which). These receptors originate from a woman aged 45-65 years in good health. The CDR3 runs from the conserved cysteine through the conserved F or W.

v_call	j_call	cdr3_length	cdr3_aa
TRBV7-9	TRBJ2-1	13	CASLAGGYYEQFF
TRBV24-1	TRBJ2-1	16	CATSDAGQGTYNEQFF
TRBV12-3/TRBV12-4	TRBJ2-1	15	CASSPRAGIYNEQFF
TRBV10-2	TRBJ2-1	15	CASSESGRAYNEQFF
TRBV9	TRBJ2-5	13	CASSVGDIETQYF
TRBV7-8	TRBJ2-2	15	CASSPGTGPTGELFF
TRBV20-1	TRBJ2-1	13	CSATAGNYNEQFF
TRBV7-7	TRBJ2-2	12	CASSSGAGELFF
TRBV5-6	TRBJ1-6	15	CASSPQQGRNSPLHF
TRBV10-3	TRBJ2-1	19	CAINPGHFTGGRIDNEQFF
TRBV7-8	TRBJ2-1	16	CASSLSVSGRWDEQFF
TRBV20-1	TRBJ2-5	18	CSAQRITSSGRSWETQYF
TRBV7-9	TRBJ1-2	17	CASSSRGGQSANYGYTF
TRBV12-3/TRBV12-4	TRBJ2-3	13	CASSWRGEDTQYF
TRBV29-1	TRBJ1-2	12	CSVPDRGYGYTF
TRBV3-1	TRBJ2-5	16	CASSQVSAGVRETQYF
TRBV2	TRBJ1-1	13	CASSAVRVTEAFF
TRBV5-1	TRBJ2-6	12	CASNSGANVLTF
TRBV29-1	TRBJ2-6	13	CSVIPRGANVLTF
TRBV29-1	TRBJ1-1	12	CSSIHENTEAFF
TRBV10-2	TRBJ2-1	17	CASSHPEELNTYNEQFF
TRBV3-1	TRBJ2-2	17	CASSQGPSGANTGELFF
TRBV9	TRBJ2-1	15	CASSGTSGASNEQFF
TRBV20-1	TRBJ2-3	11	CSARDRATQYF
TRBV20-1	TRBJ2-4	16	CSARDGMTLAKNIQYF
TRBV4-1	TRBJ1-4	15	CASSAGVTTNEKLFF
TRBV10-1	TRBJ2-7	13	CASSAGTSGEQYF
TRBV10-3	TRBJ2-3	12	CAIKNSTDTQYF
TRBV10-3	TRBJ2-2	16	CAIKQTSASNTGELFF
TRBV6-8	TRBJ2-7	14	CASSLDSRPYEQYF
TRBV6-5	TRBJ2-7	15	CASSFGRSATYEQYF
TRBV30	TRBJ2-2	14	CAWSFLVQNGELFF
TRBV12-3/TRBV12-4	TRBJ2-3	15	CASTQGWGTADTQYF
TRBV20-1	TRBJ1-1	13	CSGRGQGALGAFF
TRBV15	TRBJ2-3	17	CATSRSPGASEGDTQYF
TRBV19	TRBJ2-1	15	CASRLDRSSYNEQFF
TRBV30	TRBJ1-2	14	CAWSDQTLNYGYTF
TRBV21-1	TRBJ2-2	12	CASRQGIGELFF
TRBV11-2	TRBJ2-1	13	CASSSQVYNEQFF
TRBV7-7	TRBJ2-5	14	CASSSGTEGETQYF
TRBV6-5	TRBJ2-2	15	CASSSGLLNTGELFF
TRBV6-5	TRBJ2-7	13	CAVRENSNYEQYF
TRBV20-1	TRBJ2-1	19	CSARGVGTNGGSSYNEQFF